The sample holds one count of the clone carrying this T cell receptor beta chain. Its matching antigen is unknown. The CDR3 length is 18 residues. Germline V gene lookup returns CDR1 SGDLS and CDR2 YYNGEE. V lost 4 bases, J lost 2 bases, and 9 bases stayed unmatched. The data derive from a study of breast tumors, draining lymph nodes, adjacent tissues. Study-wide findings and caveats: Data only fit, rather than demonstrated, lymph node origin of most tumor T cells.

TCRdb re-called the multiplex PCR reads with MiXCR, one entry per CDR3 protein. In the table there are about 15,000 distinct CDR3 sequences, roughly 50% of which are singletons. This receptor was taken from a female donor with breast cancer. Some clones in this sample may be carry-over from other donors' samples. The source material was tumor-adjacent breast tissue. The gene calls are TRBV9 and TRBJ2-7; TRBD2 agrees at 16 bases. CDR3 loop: CASSLQGLAGGETYEQYF. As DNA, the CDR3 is TGTGCCAGCAGCCTACAGGGACTAGCGGGAGGGGAAACCTACGAGCAGTACTTC.